The source of this T cell receptor (beta chain) is a study of regulatory T cells in long-lasting Graves disease. General study results and limits: Thyroid tissue was not sampled; only peripheral blood was. Having few samples may have compromised the accuracy.

This clonotype has just a few counts. No antigen is known for it. Time point: newly diagnosed GD, antithyroid drugs for less than 3 months. RNA from PBMCs was the source of the TCR library. CDR3 regions were amplified by Arm-PCR using iRepertoire HTBI primers to build TCR beta libraries. One entry per CDR3 protein results from TCRdb running MiXCR on the multiplex PCR reads. The sample holds a few hundred thousand distinct CDR3 sequences, approximately 14% seen once. The same specimen was also included in a second study, on T cells in Graves' hyperthyroidism and ophthalmopathy. That paper notes: The diagnoses drew upon clinical symptoms, serum thyroxine and TRAb, thyroid ultrasound and orbital computed tomography.

The starting material was peripheral blood mononuclear cells (PBMCs), obtained at new diagnosis, from a patient treated with antithyroid drugs. The TCR originated in a woman aged 45-65 years with Graves disease.

CDR3 residues: CASSSIGREEDQPQHF. CDR3 DNA: TGTGCCAGCAGTTCGATCGGACGGGAAGAGGATCAGCCCCAGCATTTT. The V call is TRBV28, the J call TRBJ1-5; D gene uncertain. Between the trimmed V and J ends, which lost 4 bases and 5 bases, there was a span of 18 bases. Germline CDR1 and CDR2: MDHEN and SYDVKM. The CDR3 covers 16 residues.